This T cell receptor beta chain was obtained from a study of T cells in Graves' hyperthyroidism and ophthalmopathy. CDR1 and CDR2 (germline): SGHTA, FQGTGA. Trimming shortened V by 2 bases and J by 7 bases, and 9 bases separated the two germline ends. This CDR3 comprises 12 residues. There were TCR beta CDR3 regions amplified from RNA transcripts. First-round RT-PCR of the TCR CDR3 relied on the HTBI primer set. TCRdb redid the calling of the multiplex PCR reads with MiXCR, one entry per CDR3 protein. The sample lists hundreds of thousands of distinct CDR3 sequences, about 20% seen once, with 45% to 50% in the top ten.

The receptor was derived from a man in his forties with Graves' ophthalmopathy. The sample taken for sequencing was blood. The chain employs TRBV7-3 and TRBJ2-7, with no clear D. The CDR3: CASSLLAGEQYF. CDR3 DNA sequence: TGTGCCAGCAGCTTACTGGCTGGAGAGCAGTACTTC.